This T cell receptor beta chain originates from a study of blood T cell repertoires in COVID-19. Here immunoSEQ multiplex PCR was the method, and the copy in TCRdb shows in-frame clones only, minus some. This table has about 160,000 clones, about 80% appearing once. The V segment lost 4 bases and the J segment 6 bases; nucleotides outside the gene matches: 4. The CDR3 sequence is 14 residues long. Germline CDR1 MGHRA, CDR2 YSYEKL. The sequenced sample consisted of peripheral blood. The clonotype comes from a woman aged 80 or over with acute or convalescent COVID-19. The chain joins TRBV4-1 to TRBJ2-1, with 9 bases aligning to TRBD2. The CDR3 is CASSRGTSSNEQFF. The CDR3 nucleotides are TGCGCCAGCAGCCGCGGGACTAGCAGCAATGAGCAGTTCTTC.